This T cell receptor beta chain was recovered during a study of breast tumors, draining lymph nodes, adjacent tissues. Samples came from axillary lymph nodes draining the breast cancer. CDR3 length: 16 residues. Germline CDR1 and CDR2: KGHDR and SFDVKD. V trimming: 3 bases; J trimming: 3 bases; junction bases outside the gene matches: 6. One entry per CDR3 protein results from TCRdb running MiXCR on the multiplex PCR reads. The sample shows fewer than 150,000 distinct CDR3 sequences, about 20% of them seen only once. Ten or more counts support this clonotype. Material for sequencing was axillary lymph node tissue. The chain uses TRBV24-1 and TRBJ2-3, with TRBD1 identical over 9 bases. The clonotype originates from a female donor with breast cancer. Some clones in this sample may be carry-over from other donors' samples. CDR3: CATSDVGQGETDTQYF. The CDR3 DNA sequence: TGTGCCACCAGTGATGTGGGACAGGGTGAAACAGATACGCAGTATTTT.